The 4 T cell receptor beta chains below come from one sample, sequenced in a study of T cell responses to AZD1222 COVID-19 vaccine. Data came from immunoSEQ multiplex PCR; TCRdb stores just in-frame clones and leaves some out. The sample gives 140,000 to 150,000 clones, approximately 89% of which show up once; roughly 1.8% is in the top ten. Specimen: peripheral blood, collected 28 days after the second AZD1222 dose. The receptors come from an adult who received the AZD1222 COVID-19 vaccine.

V and J are TRBV28 and TRBJ1-4; 7 positions agree with TRBD1. This CDR3 is 14 amino acids long. Germline lookup yields CDR1 MDHEN and CDR2 SYDVKM. J gave up 6 bases and V 3 bases, and 4 bases lay outside the gene matches. CDR3 nucleotides: TGTGCCAGCAGTTTTGGGGGACAGCATGAAAAACTGTTTTTT. Translated, it gives CASSFGGQHEKLFF. The entire variable domain, with the rest obtained from reference TRBV28 and TRBJ1-4, is as follows: DVKVTQSSRYLVKRTGEKVFLECVQDMDHENMFWYRQDPGLGLRLIYFSYDVKMKEKGDIPEGYSVSREKKERFSLILESASTNQTSMYLCASSFGGQHEKLFFGSGTQLSVL.

This clone has just a few counts. The chain uses TRBV19 and TRBJ2-7; TRBD1 agrees at 8 bases. J lost 3 bases, V lost 5 bases, and 6 bases had no gene match. CDR1 is LNHDA, CDR2 SQIVND, per germline (reference sequence). This CDR3 is 14 amino acids long. In DNA form, the CDR3 reads TGTGCCAGTAGTGCCGGACAGGGTTTCTACGAGCAGTACTTC. Translated: CASSAGQGFYEQYF.

The genes are TRBV27 and TRBJ2-1, with TRBD2 identical over 9 bases. CDR1 is MNHEY, CDR2 SMNVEV, per germline (reference sequence). The trim removed 7 bases at V and 8 bases at J, leaving 12 bases unmatched. The CDR3 contains 15 residues. The CDR3 DNA reads TGTGCCAGCACCCGCCTGGCGGGAGGGATGGATGAGCAGTTCTTC. This codes for CASTRLAGGMDEQFF.

The V gene is TRBV15, the J gene TRBJ2-7; possibly TRBD1 for D (6 bases). CDR1 and CDR2 from the germline V gene are LNHNV and YYDKDF (reference sequence). The V and J ends lost 4 bases and 5 bases respectively, with 12 bases between them. The CDR3 sequence is 13 residues long. The CDR3 bases are TGTGCCACCAGCACTTACAGGGCCAACGAGCAGTACTTC. This encodes CATSTYRANEQYF.